Below, 24 T cell receptor beta chains from the same sample are listed, as sequenced in a study of blood T cell repertoires in COVID-19 (dated by TCRdb to 2018 to 2020). The library was obtained by the immunoSEQ multiplex PCR assay. The table comes from immuneACCESS by way of TCRdb, which keeps in-frame sequences with V and J called. Part of the clones is missing from these tables; in studies checked, under half for an unresolved V gene and the rest for unknown reasons. The sample has some 230,000 clones on record, approximately 82% of them singletons. The ten most abundant clones make up about 15% of the sample. Specimen: PBMCs or T cells enriched from blood (not recorded which). The origin of the receptors is a man in his forties who had recovered from COVID-19.

This clone appeared once. V is TRBV6-5 and J is TRBJ2-2; no reliable D call. Between the trimmed V and J ends, which lost 9 bases and 4 bases, there was a span of 9 bases. CDR3 length equals 12 residues. CDR1 and CDR2 from the germline V gene are MNHEY and SVGAGI. CDR3 sequence (DNA): TGTGCCAGTCAGGCTACCACCGGGGAGCTGTTTTTT. Its protein product is CASQATTGELFF.

The table lists this clone with a few counts. The chain has TRBV30 and TRBJ1-1; TRBD1 aligns across 8 bases. The CDR3 contains 12 residues. V dropped 2 bases and J dropped 11; count of bases not matched to a gene: 7. Germline assignment: CDR1 GTSNPN and CDR2 SVGIG (reference sequence). CDR3 in DNA: TGTGCCTGGAGTCAACAGGGGGAGATGGCTTTCTTT. The encoded protein is CAWSQQGEMAFF.

The V gene is TRBV5-6, the J gene TRBJ2-3; possible D gene TRBD2, 5 bases. The germline V gene has CDR1 SGHDT and CDR2 YYEEEE. The CDR3 contains 16 residues. V lost 4 bases and J lost 3, with 18 bases in between. The CDR3: CASSRGVFSRTDTQYF. CDR3 DNA sequence: TGTGCCAGCAGCCGGGGAGTTTTCTCTCGGACAGATACGCAGTATTTT. The full variable domain, with the rest looked up from reference TRBV5-6 and TRBJ2-3, is DAGVTQSPTHLIKTRGQQVTLRCSPKSGHDTVSWYQQALGQGPQFIFQYYEEEERQRGNFPDRFSGHQFPNYSSELNVNALLLGDSALYLCASSRGVFSRTDTQYFGPGTRLTVL.

CDR3 in DNA: TGTGCCAGTAGTATAGATACTAGACGTACTGAAGCTTTCTTT. This translates into CASSIDTRRTEAFF. This rearrangement joins TRBV19 to TRBJ1-1; no definite D call. The germline CDR1 and CDR2 sequences are LNHDA and SQIVND (reference sequence). The V end was cut by 0 bases, the J end by 5 bases, with 10 bases between. This CDR3 comprises 14 residues.

The rearrangement uses TRBV9 and TRBJ2-3, with TRBD2 identical over 7 bases. The V gene's germline CDR1 is SGDLS and CDR2 YYNGEE. The junction had 6 bases not matched to a gene; V was cut back by 4 bases and J by 1 base. CDR3 length equals 15 residues. The DNA of the CDR3 is TGTGCCAGCAGCCCGCGGCTAGCGGGCACAGATACGCAGTATTTT. Translating it yields CASSPRLAGTDTQYF.

The J gene is TRBJ2-7, the V gene TRBV30, with D possibly TRBD2 on 5 matching bases. Germline values: CDR1 GTSNPN, CDR2 SVGIG (reference sequence). The CDR3 runs to 14 residues. The V gene lost 4 bases and the J gene lost 6 bases, with 19 bases spanning the gap. The DNA of the CDR3 is TGTGCCTGGACCCTAGCCCGAGAATGGGGCGAGCAGTACTTC. It codes for CAWTLAREWGEQYF.

This clone was picked up many times. The chain employs TRBV11-2 and TRBJ2-7, with D possibly being TRBD2 (7 bases). V lost 4 bases and J 6 bases, leaving 16 bases between the germline ends. There are 14 residues in the CDR3. Germline V gene lookup returns CDR1 SGHAT and CDR2 FQNNGV. The CDR3 DNA follows: TGTGCCAGCAGCTACCTGGGGGGGCGCGGCGAGCAGTACTTC. Protein product: CASSYLGGRGEQYF.

The chain has TRBV10-3 and TRBJ2-2; 10 bases fit TRBD1. V was clipped by 0 bases and J by 1 base; unmatched bases: 2. The CDR3 sequence is 17 residues long. CDR1 ENHRY and CDR2 SYGVKD come from the germline V gene. The CDR3 DNA sequence: TGTGCCATCAGTGAGTCGGGACAGGGGATGAACACCGGGGAGCTGTTTTTT. Its protein product is CAISESGQGMNTGELFF.

The chain is built from TRBV7-2 and TRBJ2-5; D is perhaps TRBD2 (7 bases). From germline, CDR1 is SGHTA and CDR2 FQGNSA. Trimming left V 4 bases short and J 1 base short, with 13 bases between. The CDR3 has 15 residues. CDR3 in DNA: TGTGCCAGCAGCTCCGGGGGGCGTCTCCAAGAGACCCAGTACTTC. Protein product: CASSSGGRLQETQYF.

At least ten counts were recorded for this clone. The rearrangement uses TRBV6-2 or TRBV6-3 and TRBJ2-7, with D possibly matching TRBD1 (6 bases). The CDR3 contains 14 residues. The V end lost 2 bases, the J end lost 6 bases, and 14 bases lay between the germline ends. CDR1 and CDR2 from the germline V gene are MNHEY and SVGEGT. The CDR3 here is CASSYPGQEGEQYF. In DNA form, the CDR3 reads TGTGCCAGCAGTTACCCGGGACAAGAGGGCGAGCAGTACTTC.

This chain connects TRBV7-9 to TRBJ1-4; D call uncertain. The CDR3 loop spans 12 amino acids. Trimming took off 1 base at V and 6 bases at J, with 3 bases between the two ends. The germline V gene has CDR1 SEHNR and CDR2 FQNEAQ (reference sequence). In DNA form, the CDR3 reads TGTGCCAGCAGCTTAGGAGATGAAAAACTGTTTTTT. Amino acid sequence: CASSLGDEKLFF. Based on the CDR3 plus reference TRBV7-9 and TRBJ1-4, the full variable domain is DTGVSQNPRHKITKRGQNVTFRCDPISEHNRLYWYRQTLGQGPEFLTYFQNEAQLEKSRLLSDRFSAERPKGSFSTLEIQRTEQGDSAMYLCASSLGDEKLFFGSGTQLSVL.

The chain links TRBV12-5 to TRBJ2-1; tentatively, D is TRBD2 (6 bases). The ends were cut back, 5 bases at V and 9 bases at J, with 20 bases in the middle. The germline V gene has CDR1 LGHNT and CDR2 FRNRAP. CDR3 length: 15 amino acids. The CDR3 nucleotides are TGTGCTAGTGGTGATAACCTTTGGGGGGAAGGTGAGCAGTTCTTC. Translated, it gives CASGDNLWGEGEQFF. The entire variable domain, with the rest obtained from reference TRBV12-5 and TRBJ2-1, is as follows: DARVTQTPRHKVTEMGQEVTMRCQPILGHNTVFWYRQTMMQGLELLAYFRNRAPLDDSGMPKDRFSAEMPDATLATLKIQPSEPRDSAVYFCASGDNLWGEGEQFFGPGTRLTVL.

This clone was counted between two and nine times. J is TRBJ1-5 and V is TRBV2; 10 bases align to TRBD1. With 8 bases clipped from V and 7 bases from J, the junction kept 8 bases outside the gene matches. Looked up from germline, CDR1 is SNHLY and CDR2 is FYNNEI. This CDR3 has 14 residues. In DNA, the CDR3 is TGTGCCAGCGGAGACAGGGGGCGCGGGCAGCCCCAGCATTTT. It specifies CASGDRGRGQPQHF.

The gene calls are TRBV5-1 and TRBJ2-7, with D possibly matching TRBD2 (5 bases). V lost 4 bases, J lost 3 bases, and 11 bases lay in between. Per the germline V gene, CDR1 is SGHRS and CDR2 is YFSETQ. CDR3 length: 13 residues. The CDR3 region has the DNA TGCGCCAGCAGCCCGGCGGGCGGCTACGAGCAGTACTTC. Translation: CASSPAGGYEQYF. The whole variable domain, filled in from reference TRBV5-1 and TRBJ2-7, reads KAGVTQTPRYLIKTRGQQVTLSCSPISGHRSVSWYQQTPGQGLQFLFEYFSETQRNKGNFPGRFSGRQFSNSRSEMNVSTLELGDSALYLCASSPAGGYEQYFGPGTRLTVT.

This clone was seen a handful of times. The chain is built from TRBV11-2 and TRBJ2-1; TRBD2 matches at 11 bases. The CDR3 consists of 16 residues. V shed 5 bases, J shed 2 bases, and the junction held 5 bases outside the gene matches. The germline CDR1 and CDR2 sequences are SGHAT and FQNNGV. The CDR3 DNA reads TGTGCCAGCAGCCTTAGCGGGAGGGCCGCCTACAATGAGCAGTTCTTC. This sequence encodes CASSLSGRAAYNEQFF.

V and J are TRBV4-2 and TRBJ2-3; the match to TRBD2 covers 16 bases. CDR1 is LGHNA and CDR2 is YNFKEQ in the germline V gene. Losses at the gene ends were 0 bases for V and 0 bases for J; bases not matched to a gene: 6. The CDR3 is made up of 20 amino acids. The CDR3 DNA is TGTGCCAGCAGCCAAGAACCGGGACTAGCGGGGGGGCGCAGCACAGATACGCAGTATTTT. It specifies CASSQEPGLAGGRSTDTQYF.

The J gene is TRBJ1-2, the V gene TRBV7-2; tentative D call: TRBD1 (5 bases). The CDR3 has 14 amino acids. Deletions cut 1 base from V and 6 bases from J, with 12 bases between. The germline V gene encodes CDR1 SGHTA and CDR2 FQGNSA. Here the CDR3 DNA reads TGTGCCAGCAGCTTAGTTTGGCGGGACGATGGCTACACCTTC. Protein: CASSLVWRDDGYTF.

This chain links TRBV18 with TRBJ2-7; D gene unclear. This CDR3 comprises 14 residues. Germline CDR1 is KGHSH and CDR2 is LQKENI. The V and J ends lost 0 bases and 1 base respectively, with 7 bases between them. CDR3 region: CASSPPGESYEQYF. CDR3 DNA sequence: TGTGCCAGCTCACCACCGGGCGAGTCCTACGAGCAGTACTTC.

This chain uses TRBV7-8 with TRBJ2-7; 9 bases line up with TRBD1. After removal of 3 bases from V and 6 bases from J, the junction contained 6 bases not matched to a gene. The germline V gene encodes CDR1 SGHVS and CDR2 FQNEAQ. CDR3 length equals 14 residues. The CDR3 DNA follows: TGTGCCAGCAGCTTGACAGGGGGGTTCGGCGAGCAGTACTTC. It translates to CASSLTGGFGEQYF.

The rearrangement uses TRBV6-5 and TRBJ2-1, with 10 bases identical to TRBD2. Germline CDR1 MNHEY, CDR2 SVGAGI. V lost 0 bases, J lost 8 bases, and 7 bases stayed unmatched. The CDR3 totals 16 residues. The CDR3 protein is CASSYSSGRVLHEQFF. In DNA form, the CDR3 reads TGTGCCAGCAGTTACTCGAGCGGGAGGGTTCTCCATGAGCAGTTCTTC.

This clone was observed a few times. V gene TRBV5-6 combines with J gene TRBJ2-5, with 12 bases identical to TRBD2. The CDR3 is 15 residues long. V was pared by 0 bases and J by 4 bases, with 1 base of the junction left unmatched. Germline V CDR1 and CDR2: SGHDT, YYEEEE. The CDR3 region is CASSLGLAGVETQYF. DNA for the CDR3: TGTGCCAGCAGCTTGGGACTAGCGGGGGTAGAGACCCAGTACTTC.

This chain uses TRBV4-1 with TRBJ2-7, with 10 nucleotides matching TRBD2. The length of the CDR3 is 15 residues. V shed 6 bases and J 3 bases; nucleotides not matched to a gene: 8. Germline CDR1 MGHRA, CDR2 YSYEKL. CDR3: CASSYLAGADYEQYF. The CDR3 coding sequence is TGCGCCAGCAGTTATCTAGCGGGGGCGGACTACGAGCAGTACTTC.

The gene calls are TRBV28 and TRBJ2-3, with 12 positions matching TRBD2. The CDR3 is made up of 15 amino acids. V was pared by 5 bases and J by 10 bases, with 10 bases of the junction left unmatched. Per germline, CDR1 MDHEN and CDR2 SYDVKM. CDR3 in amino acids: CASSPGLAGYPPQYF. The CDR3 bases are TGTGCCAGCAGTCCTGGACTAGCGGGATATCCACCGCAGTATTTT.

The genes are TRBV27 and TRBJ1-1; TRBD1 might be the D (6 bases). CDR3 length equals 13 residues. V gave up 2 bases and J gave up 11 bases, with 15 bases separating them. The V gene's germline CDR1 is MNHEY and CDR2 SMNVEV (reference sequence). CDR3 in DNA: TGTGCCAGCAGTTTAGGAAATACAGGGTGGGCTTTCTTT. This translates into CASSLGNTGWAFF.